This T cell receptor (beta chain) derives from a study of a mutant IDH1 vaccine in newly diagnosed glioma (dated by TCRdb to 2020 to 2023). About the study as a whole: Patients were given eight vaccinations, in weeks 1, 3, 5, 7, 11, 15, 19 and 23, which matched visits V03 through V10. Of the 25 to 40 patients who were treated, around 62% were male and approximately 40% were female, and the mean age was approximately 40 years. Longitudinal TCRB deep sequencing was performed for 20 to 25 treated patients wherever samples were available for exploratory analyses. Prior to enrollment, patients had been given standard therapy consisting of radiotherapy alone, temozolomide alone, or radiochemotherapy with temozolomide, with the combination given to most patients. Peripheral blood was drawn at six visits: V03 (baseline), V05, V07, V10, V12 and V13. Vaccination was initiated 4-6 weeks after radiotherapy alone, or concurrently with temozolomide cycles in the chemotherapy-containing groups.

Library preparation employed the immunoSEQ multiplex PCR assay. Rearranged TCR beta chain sequences were amplified with the hsTCRB Kit following the manufacturer's protocol. Sequencing of TCRB libraries was carried out on an Illumina MiSeq. For the original study's pipeline: The proprietary platform of the kit vendor was used for demultiplexing, trimming and gene mapping. The source is immuneACCESS, and TCRdb retained only in-frame sequences with V and J called. Part of the clones is not carried over; for the studies checked, unresolved V genes explain less than half of this, and the remainder is unexplained. The V and J calls and clone size come from that table; D and trimming were worked out from the DNA. The sample contains 110,000 or so clones, almost 90% of them found a single time. The top ten constitute under 0.8% of the sample. For this clone: Its cognate antigen has yet to be identified. Base-call qualities are not available, and no considerably larger clone is one nucleotide away.

The time point label for this specimen denotes: week 11, during vaccination. A 20-mer mutant IDH1 peptide at 300 micrograms in Montanide made up each vaccine dose, which was injected subcutaneously together with topical imiquimod. Donors had newly diagnosed WHO grade 3 or 4 IDH1-mutant astrocytomas with loss of nuclear ATRX. The samples were drawn from NOA16, a multicentre, single-arm, open-label phase I trial in Germany that tested a mutant IDH1 peptide vaccine in humans for the first time. Genomic DNA for TCRB sequencing was extracted from EDTA blood using the DNeasy Blood and Tissue Kit. Overall study results and their limits: Pseudoprogression seemed to be unrelated to changes in the top peripheral T cell clonotypes found by TCRB sequencing. Across multiple MHC alleles, vaccine-induced immune responses were seen in more than 80% of patients. It was noted by the authors that analyses of patient blood samples could not be reproduced owing to sample limitations. Availability determined which PBMC samples were chosen for TCRB deep sequencing.

The germline ends are 15 bases apart after V is trimmed by 5 bases and J by 4 bases. Based on the germline V gene (reference sequence), the CDR1 and CDR2 sequences are SEHNR and FQNEAQ. The CDR3 covers 14 residues, taking in both the cysteine and the phenylalanine. The sequence is cut down to CDR3 DNA, 42 bases in frame from base 1. The sequence is built from TRBV7-9 and TRBJ2-7; the D gene identity is not certain. Sequencing was performed on PBMCs, taken from a glioma patient whose treatment included an IDH1 peptide vaccine. The clonotype comes from a woman between 45 and 60 years old with glioma. CDR3 reads: CASSAQVPGYEQYF. The DNA sequence is TGTGCCAGCAGCGCGCAGGTTCCTGGGTACGAGCAGTACTTC.